This T cell receptor (beta chain) came from a study of cytomegalovirus exposure and HLA in healthy donors. Every donor was a healthy person donating bone marrow. The CDR3 consists of 13 residues. V lost 4 bases, J lost 3 bases, and 10 bases lay in between. Germline assignment: CDR1 KGHSH and CDR2 LQKENI. PCR involved 60 Vbeta and 13 Jbeta primers. Sequenced by immunoSEQ multiplex PCR; TCRdb stores in-frame clones only, minus some. Among roughly 110,000 clones listed, 82% were seen once. Sequenced sample: PBMCs. The gene calls are TRBV18 and TRBJ2-7; D may be TRBD1 (6 bases). The sequence derives from a man aged 30 to 39 in good health and CMV-seropositive. The chain's CDR3 is CASSLGDNYEQYF. CDR3 nucleotide sequence: TGTGCCAGCTCACTCGGGGACAACTACGAGCAGTACTTC.